What follows are 22 T cell receptor beta chains derived from one specimen sequenced in a study of blood T cell repertoires in COVID-19. Data came from immunoSEQ multiplex PCR; TCRdb stores just in-frame clones and leaves some out. In the table there are about 170,000 clones, over 70% of which are singletons. Material for sequencing was peripheral blood. Source of these receptors: a woman aged 70 to 79 who had recovered from COVID-19.

CDR3 in DNA: TGTGCCAGCAGTTGGACTAGCGGGAGTGGGGAGACCCAGTACTTC. Amino acids: CASSWTSGSGETQYF. The chain has TRBV6-2 or TRBV6-3 and TRBJ2-5, with 13 bases that match TRBD2. The CDR3 is 15 residues long. Germline V CDR1 and CDR2: MNHEY, SVGEGT. V dropped 4 bases and J dropped 5; count of bases not matched to a gene: 4.

The chain carries TRBV30 and TRBJ1-5; D is possibly TRBD1 (5 bases). Trimming took off 4 bases at V and 6 bases at J, with 16 bases between the two ends. Germline lookup yields CDR1 GTSNPN and CDR2 SVGIG (reference sequence). This CDR3 has 14 amino acids. DNA for the CDR3: TGTGCCTGGACCCCCGTGGGGGGGACTCAGCCCCAGCATTTT. This translates into CAWTPVGGTQPQHF.

A few counts support this clone. The chain links TRBV2 to TRBJ1-4; TRBD1 might be the D (5 bases). This CDR3 has 15 residues. Looked up from germline, CDR1 is SNHLY and CDR2 is FYNNEI. Trimming left V 4 bases short and J 6 bases short, with 15 bases between. The CDR3 loop reads CASSVWTPRDEKLFF. CDR3 nucleotides: TGTGCCAGCAGTGTATGGACCCCCAGGGATGAAAAACTGTTTTTT.

This chain uses TRBV5-4 with TRBJ2-1, with TRBD2 matching 11 bases. V lost 4 bases and J lost 5; bases outside the gene matches: 17. Germline values: CDR1 SGHNT, CDR2 YYREEE (reference sequence). The length of the CDR3 is 19 residues. The CDR3 here is CASSGGTSGPLTRHNEQFF. The CDR3 coding sequence is TGTGCCAGCAGCGGCGGGACTAGCGGACCACTGACACGGCACAATGAGCAGTTCTTC. Variable domain in full (rest from reference TRBV5-4 and TRBJ2-1): ETGVTQSPTHLIKTRGQQVTLRCSSQSGHNTVSWYQQALGQGPQFIFQYYREEENGRGNFPPRFSGLQFPNYSSELNVNALELDDSALYLCASSGGTSGPLTRHNEQFFGPGTRLTVL.

This chain connects TRBV7-3 to TRBJ1-2; the D gene is possibly TRBD1 (6 bases). Germline V gene lookup returns CDR1 SGHTA and CDR2 FQGTGA. V was cut by 5 bases and J by 5 bases, with 15 bases left in between. CDR3 length equals 14 residues. The CDR3 loop reads CASSHSGGEYGYTF. CDR3 DNA sequence: TGTGCCAGCAGCCACTCGGGGGGCGAGTATGGCTACACCTTC.

The chain joins TRBV6-5 to TRBJ1-3; tentatively, D is TRBD1 (6 bases). V was pared by 2 bases and J by 2 bases, with 10 bases between. Germline values: CDR1 MNHEY, CDR2 SVGAGI. The length of the CDR3 is 15 residues. DNA of the CDR3: TGTGCCAGCAGTTACATGGGGGCCGCTGGAAACACCATATATTTT. Protein sequence: CASSYMGAAGNTIYF.

The chain couples TRBV5-4 to TRBJ1-2; 9 nucleotides align to TRBD1. CDR3 length equals 13 residues. Germline V CDR1 and CDR2: SGHNT, YYREEE (reference sequence). J lost 10 bases, V lost 4 bases, and 8 bases had no gene match. CDR3 nucleotide sequence: TGTGCCAGCAGCCCCGGGACAGGGACTGACTACACCTTC. Protein sequence: CASSPGTGTDYTF.

This clone was observed a few times. This CDR3 reads CASSQRQGQETQYF. The CDR3 region has the DNA TGTGCCAGCAGCCAAAGACAGGGCCAAGAGACCCAGTACTTC. V gene TRBV7-2 combines with J gene TRBJ2-5; 7 nucleotides agree with TRBD1. This CDR3 region has 14 residues. Germline CDR1 SGHTA, CDR2 FQGNSA. Losses at the gene ends were 5 bases for V and 1 base for J; bases not matched to a gene: 4.

This chain links TRBV5-1 with TRBJ2-1; weak D call: TRBD2 (5 bases). The CDR3 loop spans 11 amino acids. Trimming stripped 2 bases from V and 8 bases from J, with 5 bases between. The germline V gene encodes CDR1 SGHRS and CDR2 YFSETQ. CDR3 nucleotides: TGCGCCAGCAGCTTCGGGGATGAGCAGTTCTTC. This translates into CASSFGDEQFF. Using reference TRBV5-1 and TRBJ2-1 for the parts outside the CDR3, the full variable domain is KAGVTQTPRYLIKTRGQQVTLSCSPISGHRSVSWYQQTPGQGLQFLFEYFSETQRNKGNFPGRFSGRQFSNSRSEMNVSTLELGDSALYLCASSFGDEQFFGPGTRLTVL.

The chain recombines TRBV19 with TRBJ1-5; 8 nucleotides line up with TRBD1. The V gene's germline CDR1 is LNHDA and CDR2 SQIVND (reference sequence). The ends lost 3 bases at V and 9 bases at J; junction bases unmatched: 7. The CDR3 covers 14 residues. The CDR3 sequence is CASSITGGGRPQHF. Here the CDR3 DNA reads TGTGCCAGTAGTATTACAGGGGGGGGTCGGCCCCAGCATTTT.

The chain couples TRBV20-1 to TRBJ2-7; perhaps TRBD2 as D (6 bases). Germline V CDR1 and CDR2: DFQATT, SNEGSKA (reference sequence). This CDR3 is built from 14 residues. Trimming shortened V by 3 bases and J by 1 base, and 13 bases separated the two germline ends. Here the CDR3 reads CSASPPGDSYEQYF. In nucleotides, the CDR3 is TGCAGTGCTAGTCCCCCGGGGGATTCCTACGAGCAGTACTTC.

The chain links TRBV6-2 or TRBV6-3 to TRBJ2-5; TRBD2 aligns across 9 bases. Trimming took 3 bases from V and 4 from J; bases not matched to a gene: 9. The CDR3 is made up of 16 amino acids. Germline CDR1 and CDR2: MNHEY and SVGEGT. CDR3 residues: CASSYASSGTGETQYF. CDR3 coding DNA: TGTGCCAGCAGTTATGCGTCTAGCGGGACGGGAGAGACCCAGTACTTC.

This clone was seen only once. The J gene is TRBJ2-5, the V gene TRBV4-1; 11 bases align to TRBD2. Germline V gene data show CDR1 as MGHRA and CDR2 as YSYEKL. This CDR3 contains 17 residues. V was pared by 1 base and J by 1 base, with 5 bases of the junction left unmatched. CDR3 sequence (DNA): TGCGCCAGCAGCCAAGCGGCTCTAGCGGGGGGCCAAGAGACCCAGTACTTC. Protein product: CASSQAALAGGQETQYF.

The chain employs TRBV4-1 and TRBJ1-1; 11 bases are shared with TRBD1. Trimming at V came to 3 bases and at J to 5 bases, leaving 8 bases not matched to a gene. Per the germline V gene, CDR1 is MGHRA and CDR2 is YSYEKL. The CDR3 runs 16 residues. The CDR3 loop is CASSHQGQGAGTEAFF. CDR3 nucleotide sequence: TGCGCCAGCAGCCACCAAGGACAGGGGGCGGGTACTGAAGCTTTCTTT.

This clone showed up just once. This chain joins TRBV29-1 and TRBJ2-5; D perhaps matches TRBD2 (7 bases). CDR3 size: 12 residues. Germline assignment: CDR1 SQVTM and CDR2 ANQGSEA. V was cut by 6 bases and J by 5 bases, with 13 bases left in between. CDR3 nucleotides: TGCAGCGTGGGGGCCGGGGGGGAGACCCAGTACTTC. Residues: CSVGAGGETQYF.

The chain joins TRBV11-2 to TRBJ2-5; tentative D call: TRBD1 (6 bases). This CDR3 has 16 amino acids. Germline lookup yields CDR1 SGHAT and CDR2 FQNNGV. V was shortened by 1 base and J by 4 bases, with 16 bases between the two germline ends. CDR3 amino acids: CASSLGGQPRGETQYF. The DNA for the CDR3 is TGTGCCAGCAGCTTAGGTGGACAGCCCCGTGGAGAGACCCAGTACTTC.

This clone was observed once. J is TRBJ2-1 and V is TRBV18; a weak D match, TRBD2 (6 bases). CDR1 is KGHSH and CDR2 is LQKENI in the germline V gene. The CDR3 totals 16 residues. Trimming pared 3 bases from V and 4 bases from J, leaving 16 bases between. The CDR3 sequence: CASSPPPEGQYNEQFF. CDR3 nucleotides: TGTGCCAGCTCACCGCCCCCGGAGGGGCAGTACAATGAGCAGTTCTTC.

This clone was found a few times. The chain couples TRBV27 to TRBJ2-6; D not resolved. V lost 8 bases and J 3 bases, leaving 11 bases between the germline ends. CDR1 MNHEY and CDR2 SMNVEV come from the germline V gene (reference sequence). The CDR3 covers 14 residues. For the CDR3, the DNA is TGTGCCAGCTCCCTAGAATATGGGGCCAACGTCCTGACTTTC. This sequence encodes CASSLEYGANVLTF.

The chain joins TRBV11-2 to TRBJ2-7; 9 bases agree with TRBD1. The germline gives CDR1 SGHAT, CDR2 FQNNGV. The length of the CDR3 is 15 residues. J was trimmed by 5 bases and V by 5 bases; bases with no gene match: 10. The CDR3 spells CASSPGTGIFHEQYF. CDR3 nucleotides: TGTGCCAGCAGCCCCGGGACAGGGATCTTCCACGAGCAGTACTTC.

This clone was recorded only once. The rearrangement links TRBV5-8 to TRBJ1-5; D is unclear. There are 15 residues in the CDR3. V gave up 1 base and J gave up 5 bases, with 13 bases separating them. The germline gives CDR1 SGHTS, CDR2 YDEGEE. Written as DNA, the CDR3 is TGTGCCAGCAGCTTGCTACGCGGATCCGATCAGCCCCAGCATTTT. Translated, it gives CASSLLRGSDQPQHF.

This clone was seen more than once but under ten times. The chain employs TRBV9 and TRBJ1-1; D uncertain. The CDR3 has 13 amino acids. From germline, CDR1 is SGDLS and CDR2 YYNGEE. The V end was cut by 0 bases, the J end by 3 bases, with 6 bases between. This CDR3 reads CASSVEGDTEAFF. The CDR3 DNA reads TGTGCCAGCAGCGTAGAGGGAGACACTGAAGCTTTCTTT.

In nucleotides, the CDR3 is TGTGCCAGCAGCTCCATGAACACTGAAGCTTTCTTT. It encodes CASSSMNTEAFF. The V gene is TRBV5-5, the J gene TRBJ1-1; no firm D call. This CDR3 comprises 12 residues. V lost 3 bases and J lost 0, with 3 bases in between. Germline CDR1 and CDR2: SGHKS and YYEKEE (reference sequence).